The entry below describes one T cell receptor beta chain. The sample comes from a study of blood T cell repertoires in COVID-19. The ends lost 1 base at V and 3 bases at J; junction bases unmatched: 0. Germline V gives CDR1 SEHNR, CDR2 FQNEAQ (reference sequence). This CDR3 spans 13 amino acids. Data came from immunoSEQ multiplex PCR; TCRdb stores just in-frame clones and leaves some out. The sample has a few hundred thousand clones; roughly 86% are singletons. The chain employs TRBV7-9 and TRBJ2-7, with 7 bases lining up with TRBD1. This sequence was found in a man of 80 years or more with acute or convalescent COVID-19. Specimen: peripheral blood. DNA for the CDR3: TGTGCCAGCAGCTTAGGGACAGGCTACGAGCAGTACTTC. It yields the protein CASSLGTGYEQYF. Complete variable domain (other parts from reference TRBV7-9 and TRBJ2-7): DTGVSQNPRHKITKRGQNVTFRCDPISEHNRLYWYRQTLGQGPEFLTYFQNEAQLEKSRLLSDRFSAERPKGSFSTLEIQRTEQGDSAMYLCASSLGTGYEQYFGPGTRLTVT.